The next 3 T cell receptor beta chains were all read from a single sample in a study of monozygotic twins with inflammatory bowel disease. TCRdb re-called the 5' RACE reads; one entry per CDR3 protein, DNA not given. The sample has fewer than 550,000 distinct CDR3 sequences; the top ten hold 2% to 2.5%. Material for sequencing was blood. These TCRs come from a human donor with ulcerative colitis or Crohn's disease, or a healthy co-twin of an affected twin (not recorded which).

V is TRBV20-1 and J is TRBJ1-1; the TCRdb D gene call, TRBD1, has no DNA to confirm it. CDR1 and CDR2 (germline): DFQATT, SNEGSKA (reference sequence). The CDR3 totals 15 residues. The CDR3 here is CSARDPRGRNTEAFF.

The rearrangement uses TRBV27 and TRBJ2-1; absent DNA, TCRdb's TRBD2 call cannot be checked. This CDR3 contains 14 residues. The germline V gene encodes CDR1 MNHEY and CDR2 SMNVEV (reference sequence). The CDR3 protein is CASRRTRGPNEQFF.

The chain employs TRBV7-9 and TRBJ1-2. This CDR3 has 15 amino acids. In germline, CDR1 is SEHNR, CDR2 FQNEAQ (reference sequence). The CDR3 here is CASSLEDVGNYGYTF.